This T cell receptor beta chain was captured in a study of T cell responses to AZD1222 COVID-19 vaccine. Regarding the study as a whole: Spike-specific TCR breadth rose after two AZD1222 doses, and depth rose as well. Donors, mostly white British, included more females; clonal diversity was possibly underestimated. Samples come after the peak T cell response, not at day 14. Researchers report vaccine-associated CD4 TCRs spanning spike, with dominance at 160-218 and 743-854.

To note about this clone: What it recognizes is unknown.

Trimming took 5 bases from V and 9 from J, leaving 14 bases between them. This CDR3 spans 13 amino acids. Sequenced by immunoSEQ multiplex PCR; TCRdb stores in-frame clones only, minus some. This sample carries tens of thousands of clones, approximately 88% of them seen once, and the ten largest clones take roughly 3%. This clonotype originated in an adult who received the AZD1222 COVID-19 vaccine. The rearrangement uses TRBV12-3 or TRBV12-4 and TRBJ2-1, with D maybe TRBD1 (6 bases). The sample here was peripheral blood, taken 28 days after the second AZD1222 dose. CDR3 amino acids: CASSPVGAGEQFF. The CDR3 nucleotides read TGTGCCAGCAGTCCCGTGGGGGCTGGTGAGCAGTTCTTC.